Listed below are T cell receptor beta chains from one sample, sequenced in a study of blood T cell repertoires in COVID-19. Using immunoSEQ multiplex PCR, the repertoire was profiled, and TCRdb retains in-frame clones only, with some absent. This sample has 75,000 or so clones, with roughly 80% found just once. The sequenced material came from peripheral blood. Source of these receptors: a woman aged 80 or over with acute or convalescent COVID-19. CDR3s leave out the opening cysteine and the closing phenylalanine or tryptophan. D genes are given only for firm matches.

TRBJ2-1	TRBD2	TRBV5-5	ASSRLGLAGRSSYNEQF
TRBJ2-3	-	TRBV2	ASRPPETETTDTQY
TRBJ1-5	-	TRBV30	AWSVREHQPQH
TRBJ2-1	-	TRBV6-1	ASSEAGRVNEQF
TRBJ1-3	-	TRBV14	ASSPLWGLSGNTIY
TRBJ2-5	-	TRBV6-5	ASRGLGQETQY
TRBJ1-6	TRBD1	TRBV10-2	ASTLTGGDSPLH
TRBJ2-1	-	TRBV6-1	ASSEIVGGGQF
TRBJ2-7	TRBD1	TRBV30	AWSTGQSRY
TRBJ2-7	-	TRBV11-2	ASSFGEAGTEQY
TRBJ2-5	-	TRBV5-5	ASSQLGGRQETQY
TRBJ2-6	-	TRBV18	ASSLRGAQGPLDSGANVLT
TRBJ2-7	TRBD2	TRBV9	ASSRRTSGPYEQY
TRBJ2-1	TRBD2	TRBV5-4	ASSLGSGLANNEQF
TRBJ1-2	-	TRBV5-4	ASSRRDSSNYGYT
TRBJ2-2	TRBD1	TRBV30	AWRKQGNANTGELF
TRBJ1-2	-	TRBV6-1	ASSEALQDSILPPGYT